This T cell receptor (beta chain) emerged from a study of blood T cell repertoires in COVID-19. Measured with immunoSEQ multiplex PCR; TCRdb has only the in-frame clones, and not every one. The table shows about 52,000 clones, with about 84% occurring only once. This CDR3 comprises 14 residues. Germline V CDR1 and CDR2: SGDLS, YYNGEE. The J segment lost 5 bases and the V segment lost 4 bases, leaving 3 bases of the junction unmatched. Sequencing input: peripheral blood. The gene calls are TRBV9 and TRBJ1-2; 12 bases align to TRBD1. The origin of this receptor is a woman older than 75 with acute or convalescent COVID-19. DNA for the CDR3: TGTGCCAGCAGCTCGGGACAGGGGGCATATGGCTACACCTTC. Translating gives CASSSGQGAYGYTF.